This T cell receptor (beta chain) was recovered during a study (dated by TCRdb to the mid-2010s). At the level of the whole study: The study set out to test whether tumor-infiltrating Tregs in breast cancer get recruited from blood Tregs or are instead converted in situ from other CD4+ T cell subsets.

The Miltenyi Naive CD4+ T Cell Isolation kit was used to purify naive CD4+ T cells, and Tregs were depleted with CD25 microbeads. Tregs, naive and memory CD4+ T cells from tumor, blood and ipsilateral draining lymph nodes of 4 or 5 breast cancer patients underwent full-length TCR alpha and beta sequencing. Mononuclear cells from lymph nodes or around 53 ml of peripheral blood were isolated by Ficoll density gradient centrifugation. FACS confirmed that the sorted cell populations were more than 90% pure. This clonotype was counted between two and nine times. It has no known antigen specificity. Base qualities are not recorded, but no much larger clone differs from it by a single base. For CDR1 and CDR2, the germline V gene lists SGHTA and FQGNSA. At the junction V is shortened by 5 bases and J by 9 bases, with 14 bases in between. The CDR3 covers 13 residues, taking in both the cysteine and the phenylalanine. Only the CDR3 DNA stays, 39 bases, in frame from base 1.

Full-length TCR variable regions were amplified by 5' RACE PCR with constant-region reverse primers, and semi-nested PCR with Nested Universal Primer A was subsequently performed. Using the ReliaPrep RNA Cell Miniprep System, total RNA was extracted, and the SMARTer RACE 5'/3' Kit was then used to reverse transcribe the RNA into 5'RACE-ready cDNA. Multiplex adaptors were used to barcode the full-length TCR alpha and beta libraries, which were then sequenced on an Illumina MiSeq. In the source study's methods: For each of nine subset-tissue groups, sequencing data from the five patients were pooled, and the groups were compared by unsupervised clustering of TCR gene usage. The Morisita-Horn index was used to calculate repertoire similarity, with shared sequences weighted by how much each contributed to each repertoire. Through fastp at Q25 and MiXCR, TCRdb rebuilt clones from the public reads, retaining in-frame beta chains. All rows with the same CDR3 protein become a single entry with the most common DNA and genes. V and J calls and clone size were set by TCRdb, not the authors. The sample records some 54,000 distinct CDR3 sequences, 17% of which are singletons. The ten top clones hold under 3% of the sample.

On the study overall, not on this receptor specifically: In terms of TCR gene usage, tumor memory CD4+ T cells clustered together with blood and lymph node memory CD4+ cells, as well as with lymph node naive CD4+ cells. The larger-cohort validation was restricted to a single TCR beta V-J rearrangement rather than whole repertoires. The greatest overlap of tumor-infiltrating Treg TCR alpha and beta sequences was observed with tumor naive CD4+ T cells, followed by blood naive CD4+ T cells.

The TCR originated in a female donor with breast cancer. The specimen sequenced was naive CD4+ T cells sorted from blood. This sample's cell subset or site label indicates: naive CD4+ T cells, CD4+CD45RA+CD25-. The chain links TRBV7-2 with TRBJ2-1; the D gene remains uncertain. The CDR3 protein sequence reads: CASSPTSLGEQFF. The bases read TGTGCCAGCAGCCCCACCTCCCTGGGTGAGCAGTTCTTC.